The present T cell receptor (beta chain) was sequenced within a study of shared clonotypes between healthy human individuals. Unsorted samples, those not sorted, used approximately 100 million PBMCs for genomic DNA. Per the authors' pipeline: With immunoSEQ giving junction-only sequences and no quality scores, filtering differed. Sequencing used immunoSEQ multiplex PCR; TCRdb keeps in-frame clones, though not all of them. That table furnishes V, J and clone size, whereas the DNA furnished D and trimming. The sample shows about 490,000 clones, about 82% of them seen only once. Findings and limits, study-wide: The represented genetic and exposure-history diversity was limited by the small number of donors.

This clone was found once. Its antigen remains unidentified. With 0 bases clipped from V and 9 bases from J, the junction kept 10 bases outside the gene matches. The CDR3 runs 16 residues. CDR1 and CDR2 from the germline V gene are LGHNA and YSLEER. The receptor was isolated from a middle-aged woman in good health. Some clones in this sample may be carry-over from other donors' samples. Sequencing used PBMCs. V usage is TRBV4-3 and J usage is TRBJ2-1, with 8 bases identical to TRBD2. CDR3 bases: TGCGCCAGCAGCCAAGAACGAATAGGGCTAGCGGGTGAGCAGTTCTTC. Translating it yields CASSQERIGLAGEQFF.